The entry below gives a single T cell receptor beta chain sequence along with its context. This clone was detected only once. This receptor's antigen is unknown. No base qualities exist here, and no much larger clone lies one base off it. The entry originates in a study of blood T cell repertoires in COVID-19 (dated by TCRdb to about 2020). General notes on the study: The collaborator samples originated in the United States, Italy and Spain and spanned the acute and convalescent phases of COVID-19. The prospective study material was composed of cDNA or gDNA derived from T cells, B-cell-depleted T cells, or PBMCs. The dataset comprised deeply sampled blood TCRbeta repertoires from subjects exposed to, actively infected with, or recovered from COVID-19. The repertoires were made available in a free public database intended to serve as a resource for research on the immune response to SARS-CoV-2. Samples came from the ongoing ImmuneRACE study (first 160 participants) plus 1,254 subjects from 6 global collaborators. A de-identified subject ID, COVID-19 status, age in years and sex were almost always included in the sample metadata. Where HLA class I and class II types were available, the types were taken from metadata supplied by the sample provider, not from assay-based typing.

Study-wide conclusions, independent of this receptor: How much clinical and demographic metadata was included differed by source and by participant, and the metadata was provided uncurated.

Collaborating institutions collected whole blood in K2EDTA tubes following their own protocols. For TCRbeta analysis, collaborator samples were shipped as frozen whole blood, as isolated PBMCs, or as DNA extracted from either sample type. TCRbeta CDR3 regions were amplified from genomic DNA using the immunoSEQ Assay, a bias-controlled multiplex PCR. Per the authors' processing: The number of nucleated cells in each sample was estimated by amplification of reference gene primers within the assay. To quantify the absolute abundance of each unique TCRbeta CDR3 rearrangement, sequence reads were collapsed and filtered. For each sample, productive Simpson clonality was calculated as the square root of Simpson's diversity index over productive rearrangements. Here the immuneACCESS table is served through TCRdb, limited to in-frame sequences with V and J called. Missing clones are a known gap in these copies; in checked studies unresolved V genes cover under half, and the rest lacks a known reason. That table supplies the V and J calls and clone size; D and trimming were determined from the DNA. This sample is represented by fewer than 150,000 clones; around 87% of them were singletons. The top ten clonotypes cover 3% to 4% of the sample.

Relative to germline, V is 4 bases shorter and J is 3 bases shorter, with 20 bases between their ends. Inclusive of the bounding cysteine and phenylalanine, the CDR3 is 16 residues long. This entry keeps only the CDR3 DNA: 48 bases, framed from base 1. CDR1 and CDR2 are read off the germline V gene as SGHRS and YFSETQ. The rearranged segments are TRBV5-1 and TRBJ2-7; TRBD2 is a possible D gene, resting on 7 matching bases. The sample comprised peripheral blood. The source of this sequence is a woman aged 55-69 years with acute or convalescent COVID-19. The CDR3 protein sequence reads: CASSPGGRNRGYEQYF. In nucleotide form, the sequence is TGCGCCAGCAGCCCGGGGGGCAGGAATCGGGGCTACGAGCAGTACTTC.